The 29 T cell receptor beta chains reported below all come from one sample, sequenced in a study of T-cell memory formation after mild COVID-19 (dated by TCRdb to the early 2020s). The method behind the library was 5' RACE. Instrument used: Illumina NovaSeq 6000. TCRdb trimmed the raw reads at Q25, called clones with MiXCR and kept productive beta chains. Merged by CDR3 protein, the rows form single entries marked with the most common genes and DNA. The sample table holds a few hundred thousand distinct CDR3 sequences, of which over 9.5% were seen once. Jointly, the top ten make up approximately 3% of the sample. The sequencing sample was made of PBMCs or a T cell subset sorted from them (not recorded which). All receptors derive from a man aged 18 to 30 who had mild COVID-19 (a few samples of this study predate the infection). The sample titles of this study are shuffled in the database, so cell type and time point are left out; the donor was told from shared clones.

This clonotype was observed many times. This chain links TRBV18 with TRBJ2-3; the D gene is possibly TRBD2 (7 bases). CDR3 length: 15 amino acids. The germline V gene has CDR1 KGHSH and CDR2 LQKENI. The germline V and J ends were trimmed by 4 bases and 3 bases, with 14 bases remaining between them. The CDR3: CASSRTGGQTDTQYF. The DNA for the CDR3 is TGTGCCAGCTCACGAACCGGGGGGCAGACAGATACGCAGTATTTT. The full variable domain, rest sourced from reference TRBV18 and TRBJ2-3, is NAGVMQNPRHLVRRRGQEARLRCSPMKGHSHVYWYRQLPEEGLKFMVYLQKENIIDESGMPKERFSAEFPKEGPSILRIQQVVRGDSAAYFCASSRTGGQTDTQYFGPGTRLTVL.

CDR3 bases: TGTGCCAGCAGCCGATCCGGGACAGGGTCCGGCTACGAGCAGTACTTC. It is translated as CASSRSGTGSGYEQYF. V gene TRBV7-8 combines with J gene TRBJ2-7, with 9 bases matching TRBD1. CDR1 and CDR2 from the germline V gene are SGHVS and FQNEAQ. V shed 5 bases, J shed 3 bases, and the junction held 11 bases outside the gene matches. This CDR3 contains 16 residues. The whole variable domain, filled in from reference TRBV7-8 and TRBJ2-7, reads GAGVSQSPRYKVAKRGQDVALRCDPISGHVSLFWYQQALGQGPEFLTYFQNEAQLDKSGLPSDRFFAERPEGSVSTLKIQRTQQEDSAVYLCASSRSGTGSGYEQYFGPGTRLTVT.

This clonotype came up a few times. The rearrangement uses TRBV7-9 and TRBJ2-7; possibly TRBD1 for D (5 bases). CDR3 length: 16 residues. With 1 base removed from V and 1 base from J, the gap between germline ends came to 14 bases. The germline V gene has CDR1 SEHNR and CDR2 FQNEAQ (reference sequence). The CDR3 loop reads CASSLGTGAESYEQYF. The DNA of the CDR3 is TGTGCCAGCAGCTTAGGAACAGGAGCTGAATCCTACGAGCAGTACTTC.

This chain links TRBV6-5 with TRBJ2-5, with 8 bases lining up with TRBD1. J lost 6 bases, V lost 5 bases, and 8 bases had no gene match. The CDR3 has 14 residues. Germline-derived CDR1 and CDR2 are MNHEY and SVGAGI. The CDR3 nucleotides are TGTGCCAGCAGTCCACGACAGGGGAGGAAGACCCAGTACTTC. This codes for CASSPRQGRKTQYF.

The chain carries TRBV5-1 and TRBJ1-6, with no clear D. With 4 bases removed from V and 12 bases from J, the gap between germline ends came to 17 bases. The CDR3 runs 14 residues. Germline-derived CDR1 and CDR2 are SGHRS and YFSETQ. CDR3 loop: CASSPNVGEGPLHF. The CDR3 DNA reads TGCGCCAGCAGCCCAAACGTGGGAGAAGGACCCCTCCACTTT.

At least ten counts were recorded for this clonotype. The CDR3, as DNA: TGCGCCAGCAGCGGACTAGCGGGGAAAGGGGAGACCCAGTACTTC. Translated, it gives CASSGLAGKGETQYF. The chain carries TRBV5-1 and TRBJ2-5; 12 nucleotides match TRBD2. V lost 4 bases to trimming and J lost 5 bases; unmatched junction nucleotides: 6. Per germline, CDR1 SGHRS and CDR2 YFSETQ. The CDR3 consists of 15 residues.

This clonotype showed up just a few times. The V gene is TRBV5-1, the J gene TRBJ1-6, with 7 bases matching TRBD1. The V gene end was trimmed by 0 bases and the J gene end by 8 bases; junction bases not matched to a gene: 8. CDR1 is SGHRS and CDR2 is YFSETQ in the germline V gene. CDR3 length equals 16 residues. CDR3 amino acids: CASSLGQGNVDSPLHF. CDR3 nucleotides: TGCGCCAGCAGCTTGGGACAGGGCAACGTGGATTCACCCCTCCACTTT.

This clonotype was seen only a few times. This chain connects TRBV12-3 or TRBV12-4 to TRBJ1-2, with no clear D. Trimming shortened V by 7 bases and J by 3 bases, and 12 bases separated the two germline ends. CDR3 length equals 13 residues. Here the CDR3 DNA reads TGTGCCAGCACCATAAGTCGGGACTATGGCTACACCTTC. This encodes CASTISRDYGYTF.

This clonotype was seen a handful of times. CDR3 DNA sequence: TGTGCCAGCAGTTCCCCTCTAGAAGGCCCATATGGCTACACCTTC. Translation: CASSSPLEGPYGYTF. The V and J genes are TRBV27 and TRBJ1-2, with D uncertain. This CDR3 comprises 15 residues. CDR1 is MNHEY, CDR2 SMNVEV, per germline (reference sequence). The ends were cut back, 4 bases at V and 5 bases at J, with 17 bases in the middle.

Only a few counts were recorded for this clonotype. This rearrangement joins TRBV6-5 to TRBJ2-5; tentative D call: TRBD2 (7 bases). The CDR3 runs 14 residues. The V gene's germline CDR1 is MNHEY and CDR2 SVGAGI. V gave up 7 bases and J gave up 2 bases, with 14 bases separating them. CDR3 sequence: CASKRGGAQETQYF. CDR3 sequence (DNA): TGTGCCAGCAAAAGGGGGGGGGCTCAAGAGACCCAGTACTTC.

This chain links TRBV12-3 or TRBV12-4 with TRBJ2-6; D gene unclear. V was clipped by 6 bases and J by 1 base, with 10 bases between them. The CDR3 loop spans 15 amino acids. The CDR3 reads CASSLGWSGANVLTF. The CDR3 nucleotides read TGTGCCAGCAGCCTGGGGTGGTCTGGGGCCAACGTCCTGACTTTC.

This clonotype was counted only a few times. This chain connects TRBV18 to TRBJ1-1; 7 bases line up with TRBD1. The CDR3 loop spans 14 amino acids. V lost 9 bases, J lost 5 bases, and 12 bases stayed unmatched. Looked up from germline, CDR1 is KGHSH and CDR2 is LQKENI. The CDR3 DNA reads as TGTGCCAGTAAATGGGACAGAGGCACAACTGAAGCTTTCTTT. Its protein is CASKWDRGTTEAFF.

V usage is TRBV6-6 and J usage is TRBJ2-3; 10 nucleotides align to TRBD2. V shed 2 bases and J 0 bases; nucleotides not matched to a gene: 8. The CDR3 contains 18 residues. Germline V gene data show CDR1 as MNHNY and CDR2 as SVGAGI (reference sequence). The CDR3 is CASSYRASGGPSTDTQYF. As DNA, the CDR3 is TGTGCCAGCAGTTACCGGGCTAGCGGGGGCCCAAGCACAGATACGCAGTATTTT.

This clonotype was recorded many times. This sequence joins TRBV7-2 and TRBJ2-1; 12 bases fit TRBD2. The CDR3 is made up of 18 amino acids. The germline V gene has CDR1 SGHTA and CDR2 FQGNSA. V dropped 5 bases and J dropped 10; count of bases not matched to a gene: 18. CDR3 in amino acids: CASSARNSLAGGVREQFF. The CDR3 DNA is TGTGCCAGCAGCGCCCGAAACTCTCTAGCGGGGGGGGTTAGGGAGCAGTTCTTC.

This clonotype appeared a few times. The chain carries TRBV7-2 and TRBJ2-3; D not certain. The V end was cut by 3 bases, the J end by 0 bases, with 13 bases between. In germline, CDR1 is SGHTA, CDR2 FQGNSA. The CDR3 loop spans 16 amino acids. The CDR3, as DNA: TGTGCCAGCAGCTTCTTAACGGGCTCTAGCACAGATACGCAGTATTTT. Its protein is CASSFLTGSSTDTQYF.

The V and J genes are TRBV2 and TRBJ1-5; D is possibly TRBD1 (6 bases). This CDR3 region has 15 residues. CDR1 is SNHLY and CDR2 is FYNNEI in the germline V gene. With 5 bases removed from V and 8 bases from J, the gap between germline ends came to 19 bases. This chain's CDR3 is CASSPQGGVSEPQHF. The CDR3 nucleotides are TGTGCCAGCAGTCCACAGGGAGGGGTTTCGGAGCCCCAGCATTTT.

This clonotype was found many times. The chain is built from TRBV4-1 and TRBJ2-3; TRBD2 aligns across 9 bases. The V segment lost 0 bases and the J segment 4 bases; nucleotides outside the gene matches: 5. CDR3 length equals 16 residues. In germline, CDR1 is MGHRA, CDR2 YSYEKL. CDR3 sequence (DNA): TGCGCCAGCAGCCAAGAGGGGGGACTAGCATCAGATACGCAGTATTTT. This gives the protein CASSQEGGLASDTQYF.

The J gene is TRBJ1-2, the V gene TRBV9; D perhaps matches TRBD1 (5 bases). CDR3 length: 14 amino acids. Germline V CDR1 and CDR2: SGDLS, YYNGEE. Trimming shortened V by 0 bases and J by 8 bases, and 14 bases separated the two germline ends. The chain's CDR3 is CASSVGLGQYGYTF. The CDR3 DNA is TGTGCCAGCAGCGTAGGTTTGGGGCAGTACGGCTACACCTTC.

The table lists this clonotype with many counts. The V gene is TRBV15, the J gene TRBJ2-1; TRBD1 aligns across 9 bases. Germline CDR1 LNHNV, CDR2 YYDKDF (reference sequence). The CDR3 runs to 15 residues. Trimming removed 4 bases from V and 12 bases from J; junction bases left unmatched: 13. The CDR3 nucleotides are TGTGCCACCAGCACCGAATCGGACAGGGGATTGGGGCAGTTCTTC. Translated: CATSTESDRGLGQFF.

This clonotype appeared many times. This chain joins TRBV4-3 and TRBJ2-3; D remains unclear. The CDR3 has 12 amino acids. CDR1 and CDR2 (germline): LGHNA, YSLEER. Trimming pared 0 bases from V and 8 bases from J, leaving 6 bases between. The CDR3 here is CASSQDPGTQYF. CDR3 bases: TGCGCCAGCAGCCAAGACCCGGGTACGCAGTATTTT.

The V gene is TRBV11-2, the J gene TRBJ2-3; 8 bases agree with TRBD1. This CDR3 is built from 18 residues. Germline V gives CDR1 SGHAT, CDR2 FQNNGV. The V and J ends lost 2 bases and 3 bases, in that order; junction bases with no gene match: 13. The CDR3 DNA reads as TGTGCCAGCAGCTTAAGCATCGTCGGTCAGGGGGCAACAGATACGCAGTATTTT. Translation: CASSLSIVGQGATDTQYF. The full variable domain, its missing parts supplied by reference TRBV11-2 and TRBJ2-3, is EAGVAQSPRYKIIEKRQSVAFWCNPISGHATLYWYQQILGQGPKLLIQFQNNGVVDDSQLPKDRFSAERLKGVDSTLKIQPAKLEDSAVYLCASSLSIVGQGATDTQYFGPGTRLTVL.

The chain uses TRBV6-5 and TRBJ1-1; the match to TRBD1 covers 11 bases. Germline assignment: CDR1 MNHEY and CDR2 SVGAGI. The CDR3 sequence is 12 residues long. Losses at the gene ends were 4 bases for V and 10 bases for J; bases not matched to a gene: 2. The CDR3 coding sequence is TGTGCCAGCAGTTCGGGGACAGGGGGAGCTTTCTTT. Translated, it gives CASSSGTGGAFF.

The chain employs TRBV28 and TRBJ1-1; D gene unclear. V lost 8 bases and J lost 3, with 13 bases in between. The germline CDR1 and CDR2 sequences are MDHEN and SYDVKM. The length of the CDR3 is 13 residues. The CDR3 spells CASLRDLDTEAFF. The CDR3, as DNA: TGTGCCAGCTTGAGGGATTTAGACACTGAAGCTTTCTTT.

This clonotype has more than one count but fewer than ten. This chain uses TRBV23-1 with TRBJ1-5; no clear D. TRBV23-1 is an open reading frame, and its role is uncertain. Trimming left V 4 bases short and J 7 bases short, with 5 bases between. This CDR3 has 11 amino acids. CDR3 sequence reads: CASSRKQPQHF. The CDR3 DNA reads as TGCGCCAGCAGTCGAAAACAGCCCCAGCATTTT.

This clonotype was seen a few times. V gene TRBV3-2 combines with J gene TRBJ2-4; the table's TRBD1 call for D was not verified on the DNA. TRBV3-2 is a pseudogene locus. There are 15 residues in the CDR3. The CDR3 protein is CASSQVRDRANIQYF. Here the CDR3 DNA reads TGTGCCAGCAGCCAAGTCCGGGACAGGGCGAACATTCAGTACTTC.

The sample holds many counts of this clonotype. The chain joins TRBV5-1 to TRBJ2-6; possible D gene TRBD2, 5 bases. V lost 0 bases, J lost 4 bases, and 8 bases lay in between. Germline V gene lookup returns CDR1 SGHRS and CDR2 YFSETQ. The CDR3 length is 15 residues. The CDR3 bases are TGCGCCAGCAGCTTGGTCCCGGGAGGGGCCAACGTCCTGACTTTC. It is translated as CASSLVPGGANVLTF.

This clonotype was seen repeatedly, ten times or more. J is TRBJ2-1 and V is TRBV12-3 or TRBV12-4; TRBD1 or TRBD2 may be the D gene (5 bases each). Trimming took off 3 bases at V and 7 bases at J, with 10 bases between the two ends. The CDR3 contains 13 residues. The DNA for the CDR3 is TGTGCCAGCAGTTTGGGGGAAGCTAATGAGCAGTTCTTC. Translating gives CASSLGEANEQFF.

There are a few counts of this clonotype. V and J are TRBV7-2 and TRBJ2-1; 7 nucleotides line up with TRBD1. Germline CDR1 is SGHTA and CDR2 is FQGNSA. This CDR3 region has 15 residues. V shed 6 bases, J shed 6 bases, and the junction held 11 bases outside the gene matches. The CDR3 sequence is CASRAPRQGPNEQFF. The CDR3 region has the DNA TGTGCCAGCAGAGCGCCGCGACAGGGCCCCAATGAGCAGTTCTTC.

There are a few counts of this clonotype. As DNA, the CDR3 is TGTGCCAGCAGCTTATTTGTGCACACTGAAGCTTTCTTT. It is translated as CASSLFVHTEAFF. The genes are TRBV7-2 and TRBJ1-1; D uncertain. The length of the CDR3 is 13 residues. The V gene lost 2 bases and the J gene lost 3 bases, with 7 bases spanning the gap. CDR1 and CDR2 from the germline V gene are SGHTA and FQGNSA.